The 9 T cell receptor beta chains below come from one sample, sequenced in a study of OX40 agonist ivuxolimab in advanced cancers. The library came from the immunoSEQ multiplex PCR assay. TCRdb took this table from immuneACCESS and kept in-frame rearrangements with V and J called. Such tables lack part of the clones; where checked against another copy, unresolved V genes explain under half of the gap, and the rest is unexplained. Present in this sample are around 100,000 clones, 87% of which were seen just once. The ten largest clones add up to around 1.5% of the sample. The source material was CD4+ or CD8+ T cells sorted from blood, sampled in a trial of the OX40 agonist ivuxolimab. These receptor sequences come from an adult with an advanced solid tumor such as melanoma, head and neck, liver or kidney cancer.

The chain is built from TRBV9 and TRBJ1-6, with 11 positions matching TRBD1. The CDR3 consists of 15 residues. The J segment lost 8 bases and the V segment lost 2 bases, leaving 3 bases of the junction unmatched. Germline V gene sequence: CDR1 SGDLS, CDR2 YYNGEE. CDR3: CASSVTGQGDSPLHF. In DNA form, the CDR3 reads TGTGCCAGCAGCGTCACGGGACAGGGGGATTCACCCCTCCACTTT.

The chain couples TRBV14 to TRBJ2-7; maybe TRBD1 (5 bases). Germline values: CDR1 SGHDN, CDR2 FVKESK. The CDR3 runs 15 residues. With 8 bases removed from V and 6 bases from J, the gap between germline ends came to 23 bases. CDR3 in amino acids: CASSIDSRSTGEQYF. In DNA form, the CDR3 reads TGTGCCAGCTCTATCGACAGCCGGAGTACAGGCGAGCAGTACTTC.

The CDR3 DNA follows: TGTGCCAGCAGCTTCTCTACAGGGCAGGGGGAGACCCAGTACTTC. This translates into CASSFSTGQGETQYF. The gene calls are TRBV7-2 and TRBJ2-5, with D maybe TRBD1 (6 bases). The CDR3 is 15 residues long. Trimming took off 3 bases at V and 5 bases at J, with 16 bases between the two ends. Germline V gene lookup returns CDR1 SGHTA and CDR2 FQGNSA.

This clone occurred a few times. This chain joins TRBV10-3 and TRBJ2-1, with D possibly TRBD1 on 6 matching bases. This CDR3 region has 14 residues. Germline-derived CDR1 and CDR2 are ENHRY and SYGVKD. The V end lost 6 bases, the J end lost 1 base, and 10 bases lay between the germline ends. CDR3 nucleotides: TGTGCCATCAGGTCAGGGGTTTCCTACAATGAGCAGTTCTTC. This sequence encodes CAIRSGVSYNEQFF.

The chain links TRBV10-1 to TRBJ1-3; 7 positions match TRBD1. Trimming cost V 8 bases and J 1 base; bases outside gene matches: 11. The CDR3 has 16 residues. The V gene's germline CDR1 is WNHNN and CDR2 SYGVQD (reference sequence). The CDR3 DNA follows: TGCGCCAGCCCCTACCCCACGACAGGGTCTGGAAACACCATATATTTT. Its translation: CASPYPTTGSGNTIYF.

The V call is TRBV30, the J call TRBJ1-2; D ambiguous. The CDR3 is 13 amino acids. Per germline, CDR1 GTSNPN and CDR2 SVGIG (reference sequence). Trimming left V 3 bases short and J 2 bases short, with 10 bases between. The CDR3: CAWRAAPNYGYTF. CDR3 coding DNA: TGTGCCTGGAGGGCCGCTCCGAACTATGGCTACACCTTC.

V and J are TRBV7-2 and TRBJ2-4, with a possible D match to TRBD2 (6 bases). The V end was cut by 8 bases, the J end by 4 bases, with 18 bases between. Germline lookup yields CDR1 SGHTA and CDR2 FQGNSA. The CDR3 is 15 amino acids. CDR3 DNA sequence: TGTGCCAGCGGCACGAGGAGGGCGGGGAAAAACATTCAGTACTTC. It translates to CASGTRRAGKNIQYF.

The V call is TRBV7-2, the J call TRBJ2-5; no reliable D call. Trimming stripped 1 base from V and 1 base from J, with 7 bases between. The CDR3 has 14 residues. Germline lookup yields CDR1 SGHTA and CDR2 FQGNSA. As DNA, the CDR3 is TGTGCCAGCAGCTTAGGACTTCCCCAAGAGACCCAGTACTTC. Its protein is CASSLGLPQETQYF.

This chain links TRBV11-2 with TRBJ2-5; D perhaps matches TRBD2 (6 bases). Germline V lookup: CDR1 SGHAT, CDR2 FQNNGV. The CDR3 covers 13 residues. Between the trimmed V and J ends, which lost 0 bases and 5 bases, there was a span of 7 bases. CDR3 protein: CASSLDGRETQYF. DNA for the CDR3: TGTGCCAGCAGCTTAGATGGGAGGGAGACCCAGTACTTC.